This T cell receptor beta chain appears in the sequencing data of a study of shared clonotypes between healthy human individuals. The table came from immunoSEQ multiplex PCR; TCRdb's copy has only in-frame clones and leaves some out. The sample carries roughly 700,000 clones, 90% recorded once. The CDR3 length is 13 residues. V was trimmed by 2 bases and J by 7 bases, leaving 11 bases between them. Germline-derived CDR1 and CDR2 are MNHEY and SMNVEV (reference sequence). The CD8 memory sample joined CD45RO+ cells and CCR7-negative CD45RA+ cells. Material: memory CD8+ T cells from PBMCs. Specified subset: CD45RO+ cells pooled with CCR7-negative TemRA cells. The TCR was taken from a man in his late teens or twenties in good health. Some clones in this sample may be carry-over from other donors' samples. The rearrangement uses TRBV27 and TRBJ2-5, with a tentative D call TRBD2 (5 bases). DNA of the CDR3: TGTGCCAGCAGTTTAGCTAGCTCGGTGACCCAGTACTTC. Its translation is CASSLASSVTQYF.